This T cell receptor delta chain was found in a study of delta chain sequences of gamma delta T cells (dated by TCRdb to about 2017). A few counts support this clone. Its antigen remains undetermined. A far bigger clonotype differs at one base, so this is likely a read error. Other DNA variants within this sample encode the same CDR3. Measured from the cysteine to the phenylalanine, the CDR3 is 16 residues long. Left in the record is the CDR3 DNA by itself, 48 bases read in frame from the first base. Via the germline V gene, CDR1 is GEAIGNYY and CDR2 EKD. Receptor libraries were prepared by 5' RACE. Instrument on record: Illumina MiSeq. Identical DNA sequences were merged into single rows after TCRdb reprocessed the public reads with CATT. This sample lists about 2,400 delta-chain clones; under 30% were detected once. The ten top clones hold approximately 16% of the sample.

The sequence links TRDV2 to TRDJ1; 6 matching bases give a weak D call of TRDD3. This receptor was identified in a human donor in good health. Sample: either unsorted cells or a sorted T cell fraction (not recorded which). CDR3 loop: CACDTVGDHAGDKLIF. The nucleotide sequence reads TGTGCTTGTGACACTGTAGGGGATCATGCGGGCGATAAACTCATCTTT.